This TCR beta chain came from a study of cytomegalovirus exposure and HLA in healthy donors. At the level of the study: Within the Caucasian-associated ancestry cluster were about 81% of the roughly 400 genotyped donors.

With regard to this clone: Its antigen is not known.

Study-wide results and caveats: In a later analysis, most CMV-associated TCR beta chains appeared HLA-restricted.

The junction had 10 bases not matched to a gene; V was cut back by 6 bases and J by 5 bases. CDR1 KGHSH and CDR2 LQKENI come from the germline V gene. The CDR3 spans 16 residues. The PCR made use of 60 Vbeta and 13 Jbeta primers. Sequencing was performed with immunoSEQ multiplex PCR; in TCRdb, only in-frame clones are kept and a portion is missing. The table lists about 170,000 clones, about 62% of them singletons. The source is a man in his forties or fifties in good health and CMV-seronegative. This sequence joins TRBV18 and TRBJ1-3; 10 bases line up with TRBD1. The sequenced sample consisted of PBMCs. CDR3 sequence reads: CASSSTGGASRNTIYF. The CDR3 region has the DNA TGTGCCAGCTCGTCGACAGGGGGCGCTTCACGAAACACCATATATTTT.